This T cell receptor (beta chain) originates from a study of cytomegalovirus exposure and HLA in healthy donors. The primer mix had 60 Vbeta and 13 Jbeta primers. The data were produced by immunoSEQ multiplex PCR, yet TCRdb's version contains in-frame clones alone and is incomplete. The sample yields approximately 89,000 clones, roughly 58% seen once. CDR1 and CDR2 from the germline V gene are LNHDA and SQIVND (reference sequence). This CDR3 is 16 amino acids long. The trim removed 7 bases at V and 5 bases at J, leaving 13 bases unmatched. This TCR was recovered from a woman in her thirties in good health and CMV-seropositive. The V gene is TRBV19, the J gene TRBJ2-2, with 7 bases identical to TRBD1. Sequenced: PBMCs. CDR3 in amino acids: CASMTFRDRGTGELFF. In nucleotides, the CDR3 is TGTGCCAGTATGACGTTCAGGGACAGAGGGACCGGGGAGCTGTTTTTT. The whole variable domain, remainder taken from reference TRBV19 and TRBJ2-2, is DGGITQSPKYLFRKEGQNVTLSCEQNLNHDAMYWYRQDPGQGLRLIYYSQIVNDFQKGDIAEGYSVSREKKESFPLTVTSAQKNPTAFYLCASMTFRDRGTGELFFGEGSRLTVL.